This T cell receptor (beta chain) was profiled in a study of blood T cell repertoires in COVID-19. As for the study in general: Samples representing acute and convalescent COVID-19 were sourced from the United States, Italy and Spain.

This clone was seen a single time. In the authors' methods: Estimation of nucleated cell counts relied on the amplification of reference gene primers. TCRdb keeps only in-frame clones here, not all; method: immunoSEQ multiplex PCR. From that table come the V and J calls and clone size; the DNA was used to work out D and trimming. The profile shows approximately 180,000 clones, roughly 86% of them singletons. This clonotype was sampled from a woman aged 45-60 years with acute or convalescent COVID-19. The sample consisted of peripheral blood.

The DNA for the CDR3 is TGTGCCAGTAGTAGAACAGGGCTGGGCAATCAGCCCCAGCATTTT. It is translated as CASSRTGLGNQPQHF. The chain combines TRBV19 with TRBJ1-5, with D tentatively TRBD1 (6 bases). The V gene lost 4 bases and the J gene lost 2 bases, with 12 bases spanning the gap. The CDR3 has 15 amino acids. From germline, CDR1 is LNHDA and CDR2 SQIVND (reference sequence).